Listed below are T cell receptor beta chains from one sample, sequenced in a study of blood T cell repertoires in COVID-19. Data came from immunoSEQ multiplex PCR; TCRdb stores just in-frame clones and leaves some out. The sample shows some 400,000 clones, roughly 89% of them seen only once. The sequenced sample was peripheral blood. The receptors originated from a man younger than 35 with active or convalescent COVID-19. Each CDR3 is given with its conserved first and last residue. Clone size is given for some rows only: seen once, a few or many times, or a class if the clone is expanded.

CDR3aa	v_gene	abundance
CSVEGGQGSEQHF	TRBV29-1	.
CASSSLTGLGRGYDTQYF	TRBV7-3	once
CASSPTGGAMQGYTF	TRBV28	.
CASSSRGSTDTQYF	TRBV5-8	.
CASSPLAGTSQYF	TRBV7-2	.
CASSPGGGLGSYNEQFF	TRBV5-4	.
CASRQGAMVNTEAFF	TRBV19	.
CASSRTGLEQYF	TRBV6-5	.
CAISEPRDYSGEQYF	TRBV10-3	.
CASSYSMSGLEQFF	TRBV6-5	.
CASSPSTGGSNQPQHF	TRBV18	.
CATSRDRIAGVGGELFF	TRBV15	.
CASSLGLGGNTIYF	TRBV7-3	.
CATSDPLAGVGNEQFF	TRBV24-1	few
CASSFSGAKTGANVLTF	TRBV28	.
CASSYDGTSGRSSYEQYF	TRBV6-2/TRBV6-3	few
CASSLRQGEETQYF	TRBV28	once
CASSQGSLLNTEAFF	TRBV18	.
CASSLGGQFNEKLFF	TRBV7-9	.
CASSQTGTDGYTF	TRBV9	.
CASSLKGRSTDTQYF	TRBV7-9	once
CASSSRQDRTHEQYF	TRBV19	.
CASSQATSSNYEQYF	TRBV4-1	.
CASKSSYNSPLHF	TRBV5-8	.
CAISVGGESSGANVLTF	TRBV10-3	.
CASSDFAGGTDTQYF	TRBV25-1	.
CASSRTGGSGNTIYF	TRBV19	.
CASSPEGAGGRNEQFF	TRBV7-3	.
CASGPSGPKGNEQFF	TRBV12-5	.
CASSSTGGYGYTF	TRBV7-2	.
CASTATGPLPYANTGELFF	TRBV27	.
CASSLFGQGEAFF	TRBV7-9	.
CASSARTGRNEKLFF	TRBV7-2	few
CASSLITGGYEQYF	TRBV5-1	once
CASRQGRRAGANVLTF	TRBV11-2	.
CASSFRDLEQYF	TRBV12-3/TRBV12-4	.
CASSVGQGINTGELFF	TRBV9	.
CASSIEVGNTEAFF	TRBV19	once
CASSLGRNTEAFF	TRBV11-1	once
CASRKQLGVQETQYF	TRBV7-9	.
CASSFHTGGYEQYF	TRBV4-1	.
CASSPRPTGTYEQYF	TRBV28	once
CASSITGFNQPQHF	TRBV19	.
CASSELGGVEKAFF	TRBV25-1	.
CASSYWEGEQFF	TRBV6-2/TRBV6-3	.
CASSVDRGYGYTF	TRBV9	.
CASSWGTGYNEQFF	TRBV6-5	.
CASSKSPRRGAVTGELFF	TRBV28	few
CASSRDRGSYNEQFF	TRBV2	.
CSVDREWGEQFF	TRBV29-1	.
CATSREQGQPQHF	TRBV15	.
CASSLNRGRGYTF	TRBV3-1/TRBV3-2	.
CASSEVRANYGYTF	TRBV6-1	.
CASSFRDRGFTGELFF	TRBV19	.
CASRPQGVLGEKLFF	TRBV4-3	.
CASSQRETEAFF	TRBV14	.
CASSQDLAGSYNEQFF	TRBV3-1/TRBV3-2	.
CASSVGSDHTQYF	TRBV9	.
CAWSVQGFRAGEQFF	TRBV30	.